This T cell receptor (beta chain) is from a study of radiotherapy plus CTLA-4 blockade in lung cancer. This CDR3 is built from 15 residues. Per germline, CDR1 SGHRS and CDR2 YFSETQ. V was pared by 0 bases and J by 5 bases, with 6 bases of the junction left unmatched. Produced via immunoSEQ multiplex PCR; TCRdb's table is partial and in-frame only. The repertoire has just under 60,000 clones, approximately 65% of them found once; the top ten carry 6.5% to 9.5%. This chain joins TRBV5-1 and TRBJ2-5; 8 bases map to TRBD1. This sample comprised peripheral blood, obtained from a patient treated with radiotherapy plus ipilimumab. This clonotype originated in a human donor with non-small cell lung cancer whose response to radiotherapy plus ipilimumab could not be evaluated. CDR3 sequence: CASSLGETGEETQYF. CDR3 coding DNA: TGCGCCAGCAGCTTGGGGGAGACAGGGGAGGAGACCCAGTACTTC.